One sample yielded the 18 T cell receptor beta chains listed below, sequenced in a study of graft-versus-host responses after intestinal transplantation. Profiling relied on immunoSEQ multiplex PCR, and the TCRdb table lists in-frame clones only, not all of them. The sample includes roughly 28,000 clones, more than 85% of them seen just once. Sample: PBMCs, taken about 70 days after intestinal transplant. All receptors derive from a human patient who received an intestinal transplant, so some T cells may come from the graft donor.

The V call is TRBV6-6, the J call TRBJ2-5; 8 bases align to TRBD2. TRBJ2-7 explains the end of the DNA better; the J call may be wrong. Germline CDR1 reads MNHNY; CDR2 reads SVGAGI (reference sequence). This CDR3 comprises 14 residues. The CDR3 DNA is TGTGCCAGCAGTCGAAGGACTAGCTGGGACGAGCAGTACTTC. This translates into CASSRRTSWDEQYF.

J is TRBJ1-3 and V is TRBV28, with unresolved D. Germline V gene lookup returns CDR1 MDHEN and CDR2 SYDVKM. Trimming pared 4 bases from V and 1 base from J, leaving 14 bases between. This CDR3 has 16 amino acids. The CDR3 sequence is CASSSPGEGSGNTIYF. The CDR3 DNA follows: TGTGCCAGCAGTTCGCCAGGAGAGGGTTCTGGAAACACCATATATTTT.

CDR3 DNA: TGTGCCAGCGGCCAGCGTGGGGGCCAGAACACTGAAGCTTTCTTT. The encoded protein is CASGQRGGQNTEAFF. The chain employs TRBV2 and TRBJ1-1; possible D gene TRBD1, 6 bases. Germline V CDR1 and CDR2: SNHLY, FYNNEI. This CDR3 spans 15 amino acids. V lost 8 bases and J 1 base, leaving 17 bases between the germline ends.

This clone was seen a single time. The chain has TRBV6-1 and TRBJ1-2, with TRBD1 identical over 12 bases. The V and J ends lost 2 bases and 9 bases, in that order; junction bases with no gene match: 4. Looked up from germline, CDR1 is MNHNS and CDR2 is SASEGT. This CDR3 contains 14 residues. CDR3 in DNA: TGTGCCAGCAGTGAATTGGGACAGGGGGCTCGCTACACCTTC. Protein sequence: CASSELGQGARYTF.

The rearrangement uses TRBV19 and TRBJ2-1; perhaps TRBD2 as D (6 bases). This CDR3 spans 14 amino acids. V lost 2 bases and J 8 bases, leaving 13 bases between the germline ends. Germline assignment: CDR1 LNHDA and CDR2 SQIVND (reference sequence). For the CDR3, the DNA is TGTGCCAGTAGTATATGGGGGGTTGGAGATGAGCAGTTCTTC. Translation: CASSIWGVGDEQFF.

The J gene is TRBJ1-5, the V gene TRBV27; the D gene is possibly TRBD1 (5 bases). The CDR3 is 13 amino acids. The V and J ends lost 5 bases and 7 bases respectively, with 12 bases between them. Per germline, CDR1 MNHEY and CDR2 SMNVEV (reference sequence). This CDR3 reads CASSIPGGQPQHF. CDR3 DNA: TGTGCCAGCAGTATCCCCGGGGGACAGCCCCAGCATTTT.

This chain links TRBV10-3 with TRBJ2-3; 7 positions match TRBD1. V shed 2 bases, J shed 8 bases, and the junction held 13 bases outside the gene matches. Per germline, CDR1 ENHRY and CDR2 SYGVKD. The CDR3 runs 16 residues. The CDR3 spells CAISERQGEFLGTQYF. In nucleotides, the CDR3 is TGTGCCATCAGTGAGCGACAGGGTGAATTCTTAGGTACGCAGTATTTT.

The chain joins TRBV30 to TRBJ2-5, with D perhaps TRBD2 (6 bases). CDR3 length: 11 residues. CDR1 is GTSNPN and CDR2 is SVGIG in the germline V gene (reference sequence). Trimming took off 3 bases at V and 4 bases at J, with 6 bases between the two ends. The CDR3 sequence: CAWSGRETQYF. The CDR3 region has the DNA TGTGCCTGGAGCGGGAGAGAGACCCAGTACTTC.

The chain has TRBV19 and TRBJ2-2; the match to TRBD2 covers 8 bases. Germline V gene lookup returns CDR1 LNHDA and CDR2 SQIVND (reference sequence). V was clipped by 4 bases and J by 6 bases; unmatched bases: 13. CDR3 length equals 17 residues. CDR3 protein: CASSTIGAGVVAGELFF. As DNA, the CDR3 is TGTGCCAGTAGTACCATAGGAGCGGGAGTTGTCGCCGGGGAGCTGTTTTTT.

The rearrangement uses TRBV10-2 and TRBJ2-1; tentatively, D is TRBD2 (6 bases). Trimming pared 6 bases from V and 8 bases from J, leaving 8 bases between. The germline CDR1 and CDR2 sequences are WSHSY and SAAADI. There are 11 residues in the CDR3. CDR3 sequence (DNA): TGCGCCAGCAGCTGGGGGGATGAGCAGTTCTTC. It is translated as CASSWGDEQFF.

The V gene is TRBV30, the J gene TRBJ2-1, with D tentatively TRBD2 (5 bases). Trimming removed 0 bases from V and 12 bases from J, with 12 bases in between. CDR1 and CDR2 (germline): GTSNPN, SVGIG (reference sequence). The CDR3 is 12 amino acids. CDR3 loop: CAWSVLGEGQFF. In DNA, the CDR3 is TGTGCCTGGAGTGTACTGGGCGAGGGGCAGTTCTTC.

This chain links TRBV7-8 with TRBJ2-7; no clear D gene. The CDR3 has 16 amino acids. From germline, CDR1 is SGHVS and CDR2 FQNEAQ. V was shortened by 2 bases and J by 1 base, with 15 bases between the two germline ends. The chain's CDR3 is CASSLYSGGQSYEQYF. The CDR3 nucleotides read TGTGCCAGCAGCTTATACTCTGGCGGTCAGTCCTACGAGCAGTACTTC.

The CDR3 loop is CAWSGPYYLYGNTIYF. The DNA of the CDR3 is TGTGCCTGGAGTGGCCCCTATTACCTCTACGGAAACACCATATATTTT. The J gene is TRBJ1-3, the V gene TRBV30; D remains ambiguous. The V end lost 1 base, the J end lost 4 bases, and 17 bases lay between the germline ends. CDR3 length equals 16 residues. Germline V CDR1 and CDR2: GTSNPN, SVGIG (reference sequence).

V gene TRBV9 combines with J gene TRBJ1-1; maybe TRBD1 (5 bases). The CDR3 is made up of 13 amino acids. Germline V gene lookup returns CDR1 SGDLS and CDR2 YYNGEE. V lost 6 bases, J lost 1 base, and 10 bases lay in between. CDR3 sequence (DNA): TGTGCCAGCACCCCCGGGGGGAACACTGAAGCTTTCTTT. It is translated as CASTPGGNTEAFF.

The chain joins TRBV7-6 to TRBJ2-5; the match to TRBD2 covers 9 bases. TRBJ2-7 explains the end of the DNA better; the J call may be wrong. This CDR3 spans 15 amino acids. Germline-derived CDR1 and CDR2 are SGHVS and FNYEAQ. The CDR3 region is CASSLVRGRADEQYF. The DNA of the CDR3 is TGTGCCAGCAGCTTAGTCCGCGGGAGGGCCGACGAGCAGTACTTC.

A few counts support this clone. The rearrangement joins TRBV27 to TRBJ1-1, with 8 bases that match TRBD1. Germline V CDR1 and CDR2: MNHEY, SMNVEV (reference sequence). The V and J ends lost 5 bases and 8 bases, in that order; junction bases with no gene match: 7. This CDR3 contains 13 residues. CDR3 coding DNA: TGTGCCAGCAGTGACAGGGGAGGAACGGAAGCTTTCTTT. Translated, it gives CASSDRGGTEAFF.

This chain links TRBV19 with TRBJ2-3; 9 nucleotides match TRBD2. V shed 5 bases and J 3 bases; nucleotides not matched to a gene: 6. The CDR3 consists of 15 residues. Per germline, CDR1 LNHDA and CDR2 SQIVND (reference sequence). The CDR3 nucleotides read TGTGCCAGTAGTTTTAGCGGGAGAGTAACAGATACGCAGTATTTT. It is translated as CASSFSGRVTDTQYF.

The chain has TRBV6-1 and TRBJ1-1; 10 bases line up with TRBD1. The CDR3 loop spans 13 amino acids. Trimming cost V 8 bases and J 3 bases; bases outside gene matches: 3. The germline CDR1 and CDR2 sequences are MNHNS and SASEGT. The CDR3 protein is CASEDRGDTEAFF. For the CDR3, the DNA is TGTGCCAGCGAGGACAGGGGGGACACTGAAGCTTTCTTT.